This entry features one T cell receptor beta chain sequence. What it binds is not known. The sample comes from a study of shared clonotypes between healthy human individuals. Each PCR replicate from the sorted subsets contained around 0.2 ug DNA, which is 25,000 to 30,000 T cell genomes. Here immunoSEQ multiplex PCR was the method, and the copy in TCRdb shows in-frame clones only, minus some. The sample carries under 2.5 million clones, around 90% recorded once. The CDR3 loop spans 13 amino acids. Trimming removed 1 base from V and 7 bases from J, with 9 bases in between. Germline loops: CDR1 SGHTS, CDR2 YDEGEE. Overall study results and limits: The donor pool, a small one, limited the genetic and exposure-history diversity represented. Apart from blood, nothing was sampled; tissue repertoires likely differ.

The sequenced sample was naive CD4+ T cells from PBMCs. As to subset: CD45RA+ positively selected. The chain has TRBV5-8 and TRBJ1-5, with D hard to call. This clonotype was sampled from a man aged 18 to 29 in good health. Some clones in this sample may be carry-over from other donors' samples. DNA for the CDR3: TGTGCCAGCAGCTTGTCCCCGGGGCAGCCCCAGCATTTT. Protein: CASSLSPGQPQHF.